The clone carrying this T cell receptor (beta chain) appeared a few times. The CDR3 consists of 16 residues. Germline CDR1 is SGHAT and CDR2 is FQNNGV. Trimming removed 5 bases at V and 0 bases at J, with 15 bases between. These data originate in a study of identical twins. A single record per CDR3 protein comes from TCRdb applying MiXCR to the 5' RACE reads. This sample has some 330,000 distinct CDR3 sequences, with around 9% found just once. Sample: naive T cells sorted from blood. The clonotype was recovered from a woman aged 50 to 60 in good health. The chain combines TRBV11-2 with TRBJ2-3; D is uncertain. The CDR3 DNA sequence: TGTGCCAGCAGCATTGACCCCAGCAGTAGCACAGATACGCAGTATTTT. Translation: CASSIDPSSSTDTQYF.